Below, 8 T cell receptor beta chains from the same sample are listed, as sequenced in a study of human T cells and chemical hapten exposure. Unfractionated whole blood yielded total RNA. Via MiXCR, TCRdb re-called the 5' RACE reads, giving one row per CDR3 protein. The sample comprises about 120,000 distinct CDR3 sequences, roughly 19% of which are singletons, and around 2.7% rests with the top ten. The receptors come from a human donor in good health.

This chain links TRBV11-2 with TRBJ2-6; no definite D call. Looked up from germline, CDR1 is SGHAT and CDR2 is FQNNGV. V was pared by 8 bases and J by 0 bases, with 17 bases between. The CDR3 covers 17 residues. CDR3 DNA sequence: TGTGCCAGCTCCCCCGGCCGCGGAGTCTCTGGGGCCAACGTCCTGACTTTC. Encoded protein: CASSPGRGVSGANVLTF. The entire variable domain, with the rest obtained from reference TRBV11-2 and TRBJ2-6, is as follows: EAGVAQSPRYKIIEKRQSVAFWCNPISGHATLYWYQQILGQGPKLLIQFQNNGVVDDSQLPKDRFSAERLKGVDSTLKIQPAKLEDSAVYLCASSPGRGVSGANVLTFGAGSRLTVL.

CDR3 nucleotide sequence: TGTGCCAGCAGCTTATCAACCACAGGGGAGGGAAATCAGCCCCAGCATTTT. Protein sequence: CASSLSTTGEGNQPQHF. The chain couples TRBV7-9 to TRBJ1-5; 7 positions match TRBD1. The CDR3 extends over 17 amino acids. V lost 2 bases and J lost 4; bases outside the gene matches: 11. Germline V CDR1 and CDR2: SEHNR, FQNEAQ (reference sequence).

This clonotype was observed a few times. The CDR3: CASSFSVYEQYF. The CDR3 DNA reads TGTGCCAGCAGTTTTTCTGTATACGAGCAGTACTTC. The gene calls are TRBV12-3 or TRBV12-4 and TRBJ2-7; D gene uncertain. Trimming stripped 3 bases from V and 4 bases from J, with 7 bases between. The CDR3 is made up of 12 amino acids.

This clonotype showed up just a few times. This chain links TRBV5-4 with TRBJ1-6; the D is unclear. Between the trimmed V and J ends, which lost 4 bases and 4 bases, there was a span of 18 bases. CDR1 is SGHNT and CDR2 is YYREEE in the germline V gene (reference sequence). The CDR3 has 17 amino acids. The CDR3 spells CASSPSSESGYNSPLHF. As DNA, the CDR3 is TGTGCCAGCAGCCCGTCGTCGGAAAGCGGATATAATTCACCCCTCCACTTT.

This clonotype was found a few times. The gene calls are TRBV11-2 and TRBJ1-5; D may be TRBD1 (5 bases). The V end was cut by 5 bases, the J end by 1 base, with 9 bases between. Germline V lookup: CDR1 SGHAT, CDR2 FQNNGV. The CDR3 has 14 residues. CDR3 DNA: TGTGCCAGCAGCCAGGGTTGGAGCAATCAGCCCCAGCATTTT. Translated, it gives CASSQGWSNQPQHF.

This clonotype was seen more than once but under ten times. CDR3 nucleotides: TGTGCCAGCAGTTACGGACTGAACTACGAGCAGTACTTC. This encodes CASSYGLNYEQYF. The gene calls are TRBV6-2 or TRBV6-3 and TRBJ2-7, with a possible D match to TRBD2 (5 bases). The CDR3 sequence is 13 residues long. Trimming cost V 2 bases and J 3 bases, with 8 bases left between them. Per the germline V gene, CDR1 is MNHEY and CDR2 is SVGEGT.

The chain couples TRBV2 to TRBJ1-2; 9 positions match TRBD1. This CDR3 comprises 13 residues. V was clipped by 7 bases and J by 8 bases; unmatched bases: 8. Germline V gene lookup returns CDR1 SNHLY and CDR2 FYNNEI. The CDR3 DNA follows: TGTGCCAGCATTGGACAGGGGATAGGAGGCTACACCTTC. Encoded protein: CASIGQGIGGYTF. The whole variable domain, remainder taken from reference TRBV2 and TRBJ1-2, is EPEVTQTPSHQVTQMGQEVILRCVPISNHLYFYWYRQILGQKVEFLVSFYNNEISEKSEIFDDQFSVERPDGSNFTLKIRSTKLEDSAMYFCASIGQGIGGYTFGSGTRLTVV.

The sample holds a few counts of this clonotype. The chain joins TRBV30 to TRBJ1-2; the D gene is possibly TRBD1 (6 bases). Germline V gene data show CDR1 as GTSNPN and CDR2 as SVGIG (reference sequence). Trimming took 3 bases from V and 2 from J, leaving 13 bases between them. This CDR3 is built from 14 residues. CDR3 coding DNA: TGTGCCTGGAGCGAGGGTCAGGGGAACTATGGCTACACCTTC. This translates into CAWSEGQGNYGYTF. Drawing the rest from reference TRBV30 and TRBJ1-2, the complete variable domain is SQTIHQWPATLVQPVGSPLSLECTVEGTSNPNLYWYRQAAGRGLQLLFYSVGIGQISSEVPQNLSASRPQDRQFILSSKKLLLSDSGFYLCAWSEGQGNYGYTFGSGTRLTVV.